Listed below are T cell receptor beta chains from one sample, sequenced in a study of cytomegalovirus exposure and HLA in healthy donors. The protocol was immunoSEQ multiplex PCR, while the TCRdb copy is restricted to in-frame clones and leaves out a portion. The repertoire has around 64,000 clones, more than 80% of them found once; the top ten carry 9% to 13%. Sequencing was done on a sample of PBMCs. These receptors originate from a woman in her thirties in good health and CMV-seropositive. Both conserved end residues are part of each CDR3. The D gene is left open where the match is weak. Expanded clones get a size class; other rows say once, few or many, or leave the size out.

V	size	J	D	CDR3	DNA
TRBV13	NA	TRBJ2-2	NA	CASSFPTGSATGELFF	TGTGCCAGCAGTTTCCCGACAGGATCGGCCACCGGGGAGCTGTTTTTT
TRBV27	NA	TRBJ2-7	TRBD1	CASSYGTASYEQYF	TGTGCCAGCAGTTACGGGACAGCCTCCTACGAGCAGTACTTC
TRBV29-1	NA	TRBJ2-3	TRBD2	CSFGGREGREYTDTQYF	TGCAGCTTTGGTGGGCGGGAGGGCCGAGAATACACAGATACGCAGTATTTT
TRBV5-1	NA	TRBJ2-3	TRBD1	CASRRSGTGGDTQYF	TGCGCCAGCAGGAGGTCGGGGACAGGTGGGGATACGCAGTATTTT
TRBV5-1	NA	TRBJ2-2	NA	CASSLARTGELFF	TGCGCCAGCAGCTTGGCGAGAACCGGGGAGCTGTTTTTT
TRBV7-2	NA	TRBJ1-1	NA	CASSLGTVNTEAFF	TGTGCCAGCAGCTTAGGTACAGTGAACACTGAAGCTTTCTTT
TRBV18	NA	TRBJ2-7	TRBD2	CASSPRAGGQYEQYF	TGTGCCAGCTCACCGAGAGCGGGAGGGCAGTACGAGCAGTACTTC
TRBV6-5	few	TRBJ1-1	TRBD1	CASSSPGQLNTEAFF	TGTGCCAGCAGTTCCCCGGGACAGCTTAACACTGAAGCTTTCTTT
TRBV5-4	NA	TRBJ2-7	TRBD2	CASSRGLAGVTYEQYF	TGTGCCAGCAGCAGGGGACTAGCGGGAGTCACCTACGAGCAGTACTTC
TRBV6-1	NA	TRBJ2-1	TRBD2	CASTPLAGDANEQFF	TGTGCCAGCACCCCCCTAGCGGGAGATGCCAATGAGCAGTTCTTC
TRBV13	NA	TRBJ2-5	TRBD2	CASSLLELAGGRETQYF	TGTGCCAGCAGCTTATTAGAACTAGCGGGAGGTCGAGAGACCCAGTACTTC
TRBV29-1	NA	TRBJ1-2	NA	CSVEDLTAGGYTF	TGCAGCGTTGAAGATCTGACCGCGGGTGGCTACACCTTC
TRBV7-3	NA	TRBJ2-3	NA	CASSLTPGLTSDTQYF	TGTGCCAGCAGCTTAACCCCTGGACTAACATCAGATACGCAGTATTTT
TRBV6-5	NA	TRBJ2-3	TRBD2	CASSSILAGEDTQYF	TGTGCCAGCAGTTCAATACTAGCGGGAGAAGATACGCAGTATTTT
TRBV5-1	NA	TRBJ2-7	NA	CASSLETGVIIYEQYF	TGCGCCAGCAGCTTGGAAACGGGAGTTATTATCTACGAGCAGTACTTC
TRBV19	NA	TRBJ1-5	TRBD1	CASSSPGGQGIQPQHF	TGTGCCAGTAGTTCTCCCGGGGGACAGGGAATTCAGCCCCAGCATTTT
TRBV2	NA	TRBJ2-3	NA	CASRRVAGTDTQYF	TGTGCCAGCAGGCGGGTAGCGGGCACAGATACGCAGTATTTT
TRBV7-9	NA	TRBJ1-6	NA	CASSSTGDPASPLHF	TGTGCCAGCAGCTCCACCGGGGATCCAGCTTCACCCCTCCACTTT
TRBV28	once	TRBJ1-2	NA	CASRTGYGYTF	TGTGCCAGCAGAACAGGGTATGGCTACACCTTC
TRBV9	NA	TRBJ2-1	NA	CASSVGQGNYNEQFF	TGTGCCAGCAGCGTAGGGCAGGGCAACTACAATGAGCAGTTCTTC
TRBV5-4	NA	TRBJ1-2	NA	CASSFQGMNYGYTF	TGTGCCAGCAGCTTCCAGGGGATGAACTATGGCTACACCTTC
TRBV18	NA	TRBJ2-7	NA	CASSSNPGKMGGQYF	TGTGCCAGCTCTTCCAACCCCGGGAAGATGGGCGGGCAGTACTTC
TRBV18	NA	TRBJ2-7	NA	CASSLLPATTATYEQYF	TGTGCCAGCTCACTACTCCCGGCTACGACAGCCACCTACGAGCAGTACTTC
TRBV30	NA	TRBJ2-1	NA	CAWSGSSYNEQFF	TGTGCCTGGAGTGGGAGCTCCTACAATGAGCAGTTCTTC
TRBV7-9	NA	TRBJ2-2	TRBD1	CASSLETGVTGELFF	TGTGCCAGCAGCTTAGAGACAGGGGTCACCGGGGAGCTGTTTTTT
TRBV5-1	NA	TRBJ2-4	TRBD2	CASSPNPTSGSKNIQYF	TGCGCCAGCAGCCCTAATCCGACTAGCGGGAGTAAAAACATTCAGTACTTC
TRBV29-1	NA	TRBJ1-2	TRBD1	CSVYRGWGRGYTF	TGCAGCGTCTACAGGGGCTGGGGGCGAGGCTACACCTTC
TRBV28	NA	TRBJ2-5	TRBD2	CASSGAGGRGQYF	TGTGCCAGCAGCGGCGCGGGCGGGAGGGGCCAGTACTTC
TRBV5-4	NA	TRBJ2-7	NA	CASSLRDRLSEQYF	TGTGCCAGCAGCTTGCGCGACCGACTAAGCGAGCAGTACTTC
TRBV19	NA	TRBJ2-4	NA	CASSIGGAKNIQYF	TGTGCCAGTAGTATAGGCGGGGCCAAAAACATTCAGTACTTC
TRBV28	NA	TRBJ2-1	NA	CATTLGGEASYNEQFF	TGTGCCACTACTCTAGGTGGAGAGGCATCCTACAATGAGCAGTTCTTC
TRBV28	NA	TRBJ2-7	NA	CASSLRGPYEQYF	TGTGCCAGCAGTTTGCGCGGGCCCTACGAGCAGTACTTC
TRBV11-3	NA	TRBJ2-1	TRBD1	CASSQGGQRSYNEQFF	TGTGCCAGCAGCCAAGGGGGACAGCGCTCCTACAATGAGCAGTTCTTC
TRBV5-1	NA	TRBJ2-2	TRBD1	CASSLNPGQGNTGELFF	TGCGCCAGCAGTTTAAACCCGGGACAGGGGAACACCGGGGAGCTGTTTTTT
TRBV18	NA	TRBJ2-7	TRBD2	CASSPVIAGASYEQYF	TGTGCCAGCTCACCCGTGATAGCGGGAGCCTCCTACGAGCAGTACTTC
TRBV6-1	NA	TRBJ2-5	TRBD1	CASITGGSETQYF	TGTGCCAGCATTACAGGGGGCTCGGAGACCCAGTACTTC
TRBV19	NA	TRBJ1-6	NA	CASPTHSSNSPPHF	TGTGCCAGCCCCACGCACAGTTCTAATTCACCCCCCCACTTT
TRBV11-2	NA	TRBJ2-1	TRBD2	CASSTRTSFYNEQFF	TGTGCCAGCAGCACGAGGACTAGCTTTTACAATGAGCAGTTCTTC
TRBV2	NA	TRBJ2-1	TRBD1	CASTWDRADNEQFF	TGTGCCAGCACCTGGGACAGGGCTGACAATGAGCAGTTCTTC
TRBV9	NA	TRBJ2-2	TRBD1	CASSVRTGGTGELFF	TGTGCCAGCAGCGTACGGACAGGGGGCACCGGGGAGCTGTTTTTT
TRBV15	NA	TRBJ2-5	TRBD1	CATSRGGQPETQYF	TGTGCCACCAGCAGAGGGGGACAGCCAGAGACCCAGTACTTC
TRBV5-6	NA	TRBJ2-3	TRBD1	CASSPPGTGQYF	TGTGCCAGCAGCCCACCCGGGACAGGGCAGTATTTT